The source of this T cell receptor (beta chain) is a study of blood T cell repertoires in COVID-19. The CDR3 has 17 residues. Profiled with immunoSEQ multiplex PCR; TCRdb holds only in-frame clones, not every one. The sample carries under 250,000 clones, 82% recorded once. The sequence was obtained from a woman aged 80 or older with acute or convalescent COVID-19. What was sequenced was peripheral blood. The V and J genes are TRBV21-1 and TRBJ2-1; the table gives TRBD2 as D, unverified against the DNA. TRBV21-1 is listed as a pseudogene. The CDR3 sequence is CASSKVRDSGINNEQFF. CDR3 DNA sequence: TGTGCCAGCAGCAAAGTTAGGGACTCGGGGATTAACAATGAGCAGTTCTTC.